The sequence of this T cell receptor beta chain was determined in a study of shared clonotypes between healthy human individuals. Background on the study: Each donor had three CD4 naive, three CD4 memory, two CD8 naive and one CD8 memory plate. Notes on the study in general: Exclusively blood specimens were collected; tissue repertoires likely differ. Sorted-subset samples were not fully sequenced, rarefaction indicated.

Produced via immunoSEQ multiplex PCR; TCRdb's table is partial and in-frame only. The sample includes 730,000 or so clones, approximately 75% of them seen just once. Regarding this clone: The antigen is unknown.

V was clipped by 1 base and J by 9 bases; unmatched bases: 6. Germline CDR1 reads SEHNR; CDR2 reads FQNEAQ (reference sequence). The CDR3 has 16 amino acids. Sequenced: memory CD4+ T cells sorted from blood. Subset of the sample: CD45RA-negative fraction. This clonotype was sampled from a woman aged 25 to 39 in good health. The chain combines TRBV7-9 with TRBJ2-1; 13 bases agree with TRBD2. The CDR3 protein is CASSLGGTSGKGEQFF. DNA for the CDR3: TGTGCCAGCAGCTTAGGAGGGACTAGCGGGAAGGGTGAGCAGTTCTTC.